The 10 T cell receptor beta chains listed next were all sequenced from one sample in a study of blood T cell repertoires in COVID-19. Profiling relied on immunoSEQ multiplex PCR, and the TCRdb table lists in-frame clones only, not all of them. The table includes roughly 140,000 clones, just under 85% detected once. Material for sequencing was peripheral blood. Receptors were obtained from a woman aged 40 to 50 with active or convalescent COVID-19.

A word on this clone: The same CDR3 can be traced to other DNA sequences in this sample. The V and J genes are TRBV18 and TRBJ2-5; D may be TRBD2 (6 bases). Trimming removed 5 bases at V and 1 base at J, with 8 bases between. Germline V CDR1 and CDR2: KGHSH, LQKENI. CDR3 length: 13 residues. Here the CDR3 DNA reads TGTGCCAGCTCATTGGGACTCCAAGAGACCCAGTACTTC. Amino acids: CASSLGLQETQYF.

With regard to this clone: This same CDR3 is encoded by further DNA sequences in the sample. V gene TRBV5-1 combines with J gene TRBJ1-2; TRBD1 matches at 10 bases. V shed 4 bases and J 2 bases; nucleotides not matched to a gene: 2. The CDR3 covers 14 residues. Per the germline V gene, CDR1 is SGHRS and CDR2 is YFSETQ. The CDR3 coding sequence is TGCGCCAGCAGCCTGGGACAGGGGAACTATGGCTACACCTTC. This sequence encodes CASSLGQGNYGYTF.

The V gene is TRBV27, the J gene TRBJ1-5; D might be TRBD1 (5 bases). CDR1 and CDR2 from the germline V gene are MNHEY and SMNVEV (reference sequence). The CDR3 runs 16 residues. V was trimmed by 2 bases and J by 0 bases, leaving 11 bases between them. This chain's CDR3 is CASSLGGEGSNQPQHF. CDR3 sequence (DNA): TGTGCCAGCAGTTTAGGGGGGGAAGGTAGCAATCAGCCCCAGCATTTT.

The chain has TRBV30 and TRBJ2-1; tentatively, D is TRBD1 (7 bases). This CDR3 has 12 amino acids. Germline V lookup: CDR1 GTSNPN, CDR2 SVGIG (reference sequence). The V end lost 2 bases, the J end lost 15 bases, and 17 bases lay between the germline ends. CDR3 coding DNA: TGTGCCTGGAGTTCCCCGACAGGGAGGCTGTTCTTC. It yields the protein CAWSSPTGRLFF.

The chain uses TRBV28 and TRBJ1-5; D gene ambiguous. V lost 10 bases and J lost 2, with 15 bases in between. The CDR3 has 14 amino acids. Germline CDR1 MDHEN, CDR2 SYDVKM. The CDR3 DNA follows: TGTGCCACCAGACGGCAGGTAGGCAATCAGCCCCAGCATTTT. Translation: CATRRQVGNQPQHF.

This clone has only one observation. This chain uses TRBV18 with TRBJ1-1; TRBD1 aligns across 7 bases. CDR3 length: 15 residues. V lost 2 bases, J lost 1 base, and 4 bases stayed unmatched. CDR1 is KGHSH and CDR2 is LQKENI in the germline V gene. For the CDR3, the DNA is TGTGCCAGCTCACCAGTAACAGGGGCGAACACTGAAGCTTTCTTT. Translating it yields CASSPVTGANTEAFF.

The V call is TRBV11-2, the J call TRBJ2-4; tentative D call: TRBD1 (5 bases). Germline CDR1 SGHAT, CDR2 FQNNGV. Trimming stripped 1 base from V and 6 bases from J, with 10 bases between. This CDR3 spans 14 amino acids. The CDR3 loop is CASSLAQGSNIQYF. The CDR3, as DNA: TGTGCCAGCAGCTTAGCCCAGGGATCAAACATTCAGTACTTC.

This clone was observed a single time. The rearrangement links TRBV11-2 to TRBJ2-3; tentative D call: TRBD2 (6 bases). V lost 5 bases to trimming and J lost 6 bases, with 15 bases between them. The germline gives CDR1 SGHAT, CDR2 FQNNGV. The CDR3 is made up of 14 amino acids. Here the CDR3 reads CASSPHGGGDTQYF. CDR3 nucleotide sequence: TGTGCCAGCAGCCCGCATGGTGGGGGGGATACGCAGTATTTT.

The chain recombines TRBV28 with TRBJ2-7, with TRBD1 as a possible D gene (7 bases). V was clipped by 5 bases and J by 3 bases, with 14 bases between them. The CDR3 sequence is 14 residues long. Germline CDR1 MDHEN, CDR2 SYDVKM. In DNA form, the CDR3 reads TGTGCCAGCAGTCCGTCAGGGGGACTCTACGAGCAGTACTTC. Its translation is CASSPSGGLYEQYF.

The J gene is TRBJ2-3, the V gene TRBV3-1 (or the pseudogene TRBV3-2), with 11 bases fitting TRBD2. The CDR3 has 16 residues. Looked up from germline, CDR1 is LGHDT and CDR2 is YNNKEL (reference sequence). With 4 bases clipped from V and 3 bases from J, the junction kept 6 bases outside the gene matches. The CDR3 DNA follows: TGTGCCAGCAGCCCTCTAGCGGGGGGCGGGACAGATACGCAGTATTTT. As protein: CASSPLAGGGTDTQYF.